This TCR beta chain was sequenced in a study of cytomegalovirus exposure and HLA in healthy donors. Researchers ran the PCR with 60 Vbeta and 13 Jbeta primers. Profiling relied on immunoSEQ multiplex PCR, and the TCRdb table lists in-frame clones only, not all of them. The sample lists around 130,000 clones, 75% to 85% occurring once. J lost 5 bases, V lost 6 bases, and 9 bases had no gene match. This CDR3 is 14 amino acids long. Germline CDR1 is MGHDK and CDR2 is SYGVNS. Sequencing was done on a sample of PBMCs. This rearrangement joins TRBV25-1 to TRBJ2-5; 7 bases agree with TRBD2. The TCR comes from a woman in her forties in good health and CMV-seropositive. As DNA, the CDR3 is TGTGCCAGCAGCCTAGCGGAGGGGAGCGAGACCCAGTACTTC. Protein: CASSLAEGSETQYF.